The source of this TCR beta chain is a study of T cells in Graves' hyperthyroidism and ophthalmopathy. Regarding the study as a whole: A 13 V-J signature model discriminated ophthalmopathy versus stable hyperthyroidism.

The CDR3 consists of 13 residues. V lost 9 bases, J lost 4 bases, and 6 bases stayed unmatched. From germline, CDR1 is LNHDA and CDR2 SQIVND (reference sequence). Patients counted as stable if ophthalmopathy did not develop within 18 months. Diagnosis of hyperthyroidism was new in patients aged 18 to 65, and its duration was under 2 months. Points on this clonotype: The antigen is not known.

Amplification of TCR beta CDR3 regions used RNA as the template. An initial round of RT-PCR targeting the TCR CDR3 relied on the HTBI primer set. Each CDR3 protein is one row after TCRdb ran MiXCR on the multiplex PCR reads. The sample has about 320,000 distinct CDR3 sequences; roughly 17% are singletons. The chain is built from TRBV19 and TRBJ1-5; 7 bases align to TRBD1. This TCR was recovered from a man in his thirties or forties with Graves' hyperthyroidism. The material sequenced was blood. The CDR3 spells CASQTGFNQPQHF. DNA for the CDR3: TGTGCCAGCCAGACAGGGTTTAATCAGCCCCAGCATTTT. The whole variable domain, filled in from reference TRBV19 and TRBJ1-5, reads DGGITQSPKYLFRKEGQNVTLSCEQNLNHDAMYWYRQDPGQGLRLIYYSQIVNDFQKGDIAEGYSVSREKKESFPLTVTSAQKNPTAFYLCASQTGFNQPQHFGDGTRLSIL.